This T cell receptor beta chain originates from a study of technical replicates of blood from four donors. The protocol was immunoSEQ multiplex PCR, while the TCRdb copy is restricted to in-frame clones and leaves out a portion. The data show tens of thousands of clones, about 97% seen once. The germline gives CDR1 MNHEY, CDR2 SVGAGI. V dropped 5 bases and J dropped 4 bases, with 17 bases sitting between them. This CDR3 has 15 amino acids. This chain uses TRBV6-5 with TRBJ1-2; TRBD1 might be the D (6 bases). Sequenced sample: T cells isolated from PBMCs. The sequence came from a human donor in good health. The CDR3 DNA reads TGTGCCAGCAGTAACGACAGGAGCTCCGGCTATGGCTACACCTTC. Its protein is CASSNDRSSGYGYTF.